Following are 5 T cell receptor beta chains from one sample sequenced in a study of shared clonotypes between healthy human individuals. Profiled with immunoSEQ multiplex PCR; TCRdb holds only in-frame clones, not every one. The repertoire holds about 1.1 million clones, with 70% to 85% as singletons. Sample: memory CD4+ T cells from PBMCs. Documented subset: CD45RA-negative fraction. Receptors were obtained from a man aged 18 to 29 in good health. Some clones in this sample may be carry-over from other donors' samples.

V is TRBV7-7 and J is TRBJ1-1; D gene uncertain. Germline CDR1 SSHAT, CDR2 FNYEAQ (reference sequence). V lost 0 bases, J lost 3 bases, and 8 bases lay in between. The CDR3 is made up of 14 amino acids. The CDR3 DNA is TGTGCCAGCAGCTTAGCGCGGGCTGACACTGAAGCTTTCTTT. Amino acid sequence: CASSLARADTEAFF.

The chain employs TRBV18 and TRBJ1-2, with TRBD1 matching over 7 bases. V lost 6 bases and J lost 2; bases outside the gene matches: 6. The V gene's germline CDR1 is KGHSH and CDR2 LQKENI. This CDR3 is 14 amino acids long. The chain's CDR3 is CASSPGTENYGYTF. CDR3 bases: TGTGCCAGCTCCCCCGGGACAGAGAACTATGGCTACACCTTC. The variable domain in full, completed from reference TRBV18 and TRBJ1-2, reads NAGVMQNPRHLVRRRGQEARLRCSPMKGHSHVYWYRQLPEEGLKFMVYLQKENIIDESGMPKERFSAEFPKEGPSILRIQQVVRGDSAAYFCASSPGTENYGYTFGSGTRLTVV.

DNA for the CDR3: TGTGCCAGCAGCGGGACCCTCTTCCGAGAGATTGAGCAGTTCTTC. It yields the protein CASSGTLFREIEQFF. The chain couples TRBV6-1 to TRBJ2-1; either TRBD1 or TRBD2 may supply D (5 bases each). The CDR3 is 15 residues long. V gave up 6 bases and J gave up 9 bases, with 21 bases separating them. Germline loops: CDR1 MNHNS, CDR2 SASEGT.

The rearrangement uses TRBV7-2 and TRBJ2-5, with 11 bases matching TRBD2. CDR1 is SGHTA and CDR2 is FQGNSA in the germline V gene. The CDR3 has 19 residues. Trimming at V came to 5 bases and at J to 5 bases, leaving 19 bases not matched to a gene. CDR3 in amino acids: CASSPGIQTSGRIGETQYF. The CDR3 DNA sequence: TGTGCCAGCAGCCCAGGCATTCAAACTAGCGGGAGAATTGGGGAGACCCAGTACTTC.

In its sample, this clone was seen a few times. This chain uses TRBV9 with TRBJ2-1; TRBD2 might be the D (6 bases). This CDR3 is built from 14 residues. Trimming removed 0 bases at V and 5 bases at J, with 9 bases between. CDR1 is SGDLS and CDR2 is YYNGEE in the germline V gene. The CDR3 sequence: CASSVEGGNNEQFF. CDR3 DNA sequence: TGTGCCAGCAGCGTAGAGGGAGGCAACAATGAGCAGTTCTTC.